The TCR beta chain described here comes from a study of T cell responses to AZD1222 COVID-19 vaccine. General study results and limits: Within unmutated variant regions lay the reported targets of nearly half of spike-specific TCRs. Repertoires were obtained only post-peak T cell response. Spike-wide coverage was observed for vaccine-associated CD4 TCRs, with dominant responses at 160-218 and 743-854.

The data were produced by immunoSEQ multiplex PCR, yet TCRdb's version contains in-frame clones alone and is incomplete. The sample consists of around 120,000 clones, 80% to 90% of them appearing once. In germline, CDR1 is KGHSH, CDR2 LQKENI. This CDR3 spans 14 amino acids. Trimming took 1 base from V and 2 from J, leaving 7 bases between them. Of note for this clone: What it recognizes is unknown.

The sequences come from peripheral blood, collected on day 0 of AZD1222 vaccination. The chain is built from TRBV18 and TRBJ2-3; D remains ambiguous. The clonotype comes from an adult in good health. The CDR3 DNA reads as TGTGCCAGCTCACCACTGCCCGACACAGATACGCAGTATTTT. Translated: CASSPLPDTDTQYF.